What follows are 5 T cell receptor beta chains derived from one specimen sequenced in a study of blood T cell repertoires in COVID-19. The assay was immunoSEQ multiplex PCR, and TCRdb's table has in-frame clones only and misses some. The sample has around 250,000 clones, 75% to 90% seen once. Material: peripheral blood. The receptor source for this set is a man aged 30-40 years who had recovered from COVID-19.

The J gene is TRBJ1-2, the V gene TRBV5-6; 7 bases align to TRBD1. From germline, CDR1 is SGHDT and CDR2 YYEEEE. With 4 bases clipped from V and 8 bases from J, the junction kept 11 bases outside the gene matches. The CDR3 runs to 14 residues. The CDR3 reads CASSGRGQLKGYTF. The CDR3 DNA reads as TGTGCCAGCAGCGGAAGGGGACAGCTTAAAGGCTACACCTTC.

The V call is TRBV5-1, the J call TRBJ2-7, with 11 nucleotides matching TRBD2. The CDR3 is 16 residues long. V dropped 4 bases and J dropped 2; count of bases not matched to a gene: 8. Per germline, CDR1 SGHRS and CDR2 YFSETQ. The CDR3 is CASSRTLAGGAYEQYF. CDR3 in DNA: TGCGCCAGCAGCAGGACCCTAGCGGGGGGCGCCTACGAGCAGTACTTC. The entire variable domain, with the rest obtained from reference TRBV5-1 and TRBJ2-7, is as follows: KAGVTQTPRYLIKTRGQQVTLSCSPISGHRSVSWYQQTPGQGLQFLFEYFSETQRNKGNFPGRFSGRQFSNSRSEMNVSTLELGDSALYLCASSRTLAGGAYEQYFGPGTRLTVT.

This chain links TRBV5-1 with TRBJ2-7, with 8 positions matching TRBD2. V lost 2 bases, J lost 5 bases, and 12 bases stayed unmatched. CDR3 length: 16 amino acids. Germline loops: CDR1 SGHRS, CDR2 YFSETQ. The CDR3: CASSFESGGILDEQYF. DNA of the CDR3: TGCGCCAGCAGCTTCGAAAGCGGGGGAATCTTAGACGAGCAGTACTTC.

The chain recombines TRBV29-1 with TRBJ2-2; D not resolved. V was clipped by 7 bases and J by 0 bases, with 6 bases between them. CDR3 length equals 12 residues. Germline lookup yields CDR1 SQVTM and CDR2 ANQGSEA. CDR3 sequence reads: CSAAPNTGELFF. The CDR3 nucleotides are TGCAGCGCTGCGCCGAACACCGGGGAGCTGTTTTTT.

V is TRBV9 and J is TRBJ1-4; 8 nucleotides match TRBD1. The CDR3 contains 16 residues. V lost 4 bases to trimming and J lost 8 bases; unmatched junction nucleotides: 13. Germline assignment: CDR1 SGDLS and CDR2 YYNGEE. The CDR3 here is CASSPHPTGEGEKLFF. In DNA, the CDR3 is TGTGCCAGCAGCCCTCATCCGACAGGGGAAGGAGAAAAACTGTTTTTT.